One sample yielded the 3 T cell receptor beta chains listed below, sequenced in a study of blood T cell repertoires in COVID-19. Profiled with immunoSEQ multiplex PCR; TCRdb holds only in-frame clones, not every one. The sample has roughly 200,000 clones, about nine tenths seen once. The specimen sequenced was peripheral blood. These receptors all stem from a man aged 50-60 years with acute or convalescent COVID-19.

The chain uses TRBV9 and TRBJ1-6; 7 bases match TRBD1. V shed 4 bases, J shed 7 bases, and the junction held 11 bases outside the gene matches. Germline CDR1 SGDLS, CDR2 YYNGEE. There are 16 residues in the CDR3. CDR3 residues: CASSSGKGASNSPLHF. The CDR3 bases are TGTGCCAGCAGCTCGGGGAAGGGGGCCTCCAATTCACCCCTCCACTTT.

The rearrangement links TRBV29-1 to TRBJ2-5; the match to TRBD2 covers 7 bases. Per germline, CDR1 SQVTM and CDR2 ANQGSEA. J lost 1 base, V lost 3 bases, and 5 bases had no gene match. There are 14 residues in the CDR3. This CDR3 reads CSVDGASGQETQYF. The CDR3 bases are TGCAGCGTTGATGGCGCTAGCGGCCAAGAGACCCAGTACTTC.

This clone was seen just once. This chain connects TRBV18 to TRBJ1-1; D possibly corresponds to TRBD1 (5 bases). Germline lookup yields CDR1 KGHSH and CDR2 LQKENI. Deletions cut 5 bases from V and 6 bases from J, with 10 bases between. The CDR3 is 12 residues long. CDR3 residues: CASSADSSEAFF. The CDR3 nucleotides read TGTGCCAGCTCAGCCGACAGCTCTGAAGCTTTCTTT.